Here is one T cell receptor (beta chain) with its context. The antigen remains undetermined. This specimen comes from a study of yellow fever vaccine responses in identical twins. The CDR3 is 15 residues long. Germline assignment: CDR1 SGHAT and CDR2 FQDESV (reference sequence). V shed 2 bases and J shed 1 base, with 9 bases lying between them. From the RT-PCR reads, TCRdb called clonotypes with MiXCR, one entry per CDR3 protein. The sample holds about 34,000 distinct CDR3 sequences, less than 70% seen once. Study-level results: Reported findings indicate that twins' vaccine T cell responses seemed partially convergent, partially personalized.

J is TRBJ2-1 and V is TRBV11-1, with TRBD2 as a possible D gene (6 bases). This sequence was found in a woman under 30 who received the yellow fever vaccine. The source material was T cells from blood (PBMCs), unsorted or a sorted subset (not recorded which), sampled before or after yellow fever vaccination (not recorded which). CDR3 nucleotides: TGTGCCAGCAGCTTAAATAGCGGATCCTACAATGAGCAGTTCTTC. It codes for CASSLNSGSYNEQFF.